This paragraph covers one T cell receptor beta chain sequence. The source of the sample is a study of blood T cell repertoires in COVID-19. Sequencing used immunoSEQ multiplex PCR; TCRdb keeps in-frame clones, though not all of them. The sample yields 250,000 to 350,000 clones, 90% seen once. Sequencing used PBMCs or T cells enriched from blood (not recorded which). The sequence was collected from a man aged 60 to 75 who had recovered from COVID-19.

CDR3 nucleotide sequence: TGTGCCACCAGCAGTGGGACTAGCGCCTTAAGCACAGATACGCAGTATTTT. This encodes CATSSGTSALSTDTQYF. The chain recombines TRBV15 with TRBJ2-3; TRBD2 aligns across 10 bases. Trimming removed 3 bases from V and 0 bases from J; junction bases left unmatched: 6. The CDR3 consists of 17 residues. The germline gives CDR1 LNHNV, CDR2 YYDKDF (reference sequence).